These 8 T cell receptor beta chains originate from one sample sequenced in a study of T cell changes during pregnancy in multiple sclerosis. Generated by immunoSEQ multiplex PCR, the TCRdb table keeps only in-frame clones and is missing some. The table has around 57,000 clones, 90% to 95% seen once. Sample: peripheral blood, taken in the third trimester of pregnancy. The receptors originated from a female donor in good health, enrolled as a control in a pregnancy study.

The CDR3 spells CASSEQGWVYEQYF. The CDR3 DNA reads TGCGCCAGCAGTGAACAGGGATGGGTCTACGAGCAGTACTTC. The chain joins TRBV10-2 to TRBJ2-7, with a tentative D call TRBD1 (6 bases). Germline V gives CDR1 WSHSY, CDR2 SAAADI. The V and J ends lost 3 bases and 3 bases respectively, with 12 bases between them. The CDR3 extends over 14 amino acids.

This rearrangement joins TRBV7-9 to TRBJ1-2; 7 bases match TRBD1. Germline loops: CDR1 SEHNR, CDR2 FQNEAQ (reference sequence). The length of the CDR3 is 17 residues. The V segment lost 1 base and the J segment 3 bases; nucleotides outside the gene matches: 11. The CDR3 is CASSLERARGRYYGYTF. The DNA of the CDR3 is TGTGCCAGCAGCTTAGAGAGAGCGAGGGGGCGTTACTATGGCTACACCTTC.

The V call is TRBV28, the J call TRBJ2-2; perhaps TRBD2 as D (5 bases). The CDR3 length is 15 residues. Germline CDR1 is MDHEN and CDR2 is SYDVKM. The V end was cut by 2 bases, the J end by 1 base, with 8 bases between. The CDR3 spells CASSLNGLNTGELFF. The CDR3 bases are TGTGCCAGCAGTTTAAACGGACTGAACACCGGGGAGCTGTTTTTT.

The chain has TRBV7-2 and TRBJ2-7, with 13 bases matching TRBD2. CDR1 and CDR2 from the germline V gene are SGHTA and FQGNSA. Trimming removed 4 bases from V and 1 base from J; junction bases left unmatched: 7. This CDR3 has 17 residues. The CDR3 reads CASSSQKGLAGSYEQYF. The CDR3, as DNA: TGTGCCAGCAGCTCCCAGAAGGGACTAGCGGGATCCTACGAGCAGTACTTC.

The rearrangement joins TRBV5-1 to TRBJ2-2; the D gene is possibly TRBD2 (6 bases). The germline gives CDR1 SGHRS, CDR2 YFSETQ. The ends were cut back, 0 bases at V and 5 bases at J, with 11 bases in the middle. This CDR3 has 15 amino acids. CDR3 protein: CASSLVMGGTGELFF. The CDR3 coding sequence is TGCGCCAGCAGCTTGGTTATGGGGGGAACCGGGGAGCTGTTTTTT. Together with reference TRBV5-1 and TRBJ2-2, the CDR3 gives the full variable domain: KAGVTQTPRYLIKTRGQQVTLSCSPISGHRSVSWYQQTPGQGLQFLFEYFSETQRNKGNFPGRFSGRQFSNSRSEMNVSTLELGDSALYLCASSLVMGGTGELFFGEGSRLTVL.

The V and J genes are TRBV19 and TRBJ2-7; 8 positions agree with TRBD2. The trim removed 5 bases at V and 2 bases at J, leaving 8 bases unmatched. Germline lookup yields CDR1 LNHDA and CDR2 SQIVND (reference sequence). This CDR3 spans 15 amino acids. In DNA, the CDR3 is TGTGCCAGTAGTGCCCTTAGCGGGGTCCCCTACGAGCAGTACTTC. Translation: CASSALSGVPYEQYF.

This clone was recorded a few times. The chain recombines TRBV28 with TRBJ1-1, with D hard to call. Deletions cut 9 bases from V and 3 bases from J, with 14 bases between. The CDR3 sequence is 13 residues long. Germline assignment: CDR1 MDHEN and CDR2 SYDVKM. The CDR3 bases are TGTGCCAGTTGGACTCTTTTAGACACTGAAGCTTTCTTT. Amino acid sequence: CASWTLLDTEAFF. Drawing the rest from reference TRBV28 and TRBJ1-1, the complete variable domain is DVKVTQSSRYLVKRTGEKVFLECVQDMDHENMFWYRQDPGLGLRLIYFSYDVKMKEKGDIPEGYSVSREKKERFSLILESASTNQTSMYLCASWTLLDTEAFFGQGTRLTVV.

As DNA, the CDR3 is TGTGCCAGCAGCTTGGTTCCAGGGTCCACCGGGGAGCTGTTTTTT. It translates to CASSLVPGSTGELFF. The V and J genes are TRBV5-5 and TRBJ2-2; maybe TRBD1 (5 bases). V was cut by 0 bases and J by 4 bases, with 10 bases left in between. The CDR3 runs to 15 residues. The V gene's germline CDR1 is SGHKS and CDR2 YYEKEE (reference sequence).